These 9 T cell receptor beta chains came from one sample sequenced in a study of response to subunit inactivated influenza vaccine. A single record per CDR3 protein comes from TCRdb applying MiXCR to the RT-PCR reads. The sample has 150,000 to 200,000 distinct CDR3 sequences, 9.5% to 15% seen once. The sample also formed part of further work on T cells expressing NK-cell markers. From that second work: The authors generated TCR beta cDNA through 5'RACE template switching with UMIs.

The sample was CD8+ T cells sorted from PBMCs, taken 11 to 12 days after vaccination. All receptors derive from a man between 50 and 59 years old who received an inactivated influenza vaccine.

This clonotype was recorded many times. The V gene is TRBV6-2 or TRBV6-3, the J gene TRBJ2-7; D is possibly TRBD1 (5 bases). The CDR3 has 14 residues. CDR1 is MNHEY, CDR2 SVGEGT, per germline. V lost 4 bases to trimming and J lost 3 bases, with 13 bases between them. The CDR3 DNA is TGTGCCAGCAGTTCGCCCAGGGTCAGCTACGAGCAGTACTTC. Translation gives CASSSPRVSYEQYF.

The genes are TRBV19 and TRBJ1-5; D possibly corresponds to TRBD1 (6 bases). The CDR3 spans 15 residues. Germline assignment: CDR1 LNHDA and CDR2 SQIVND (reference sequence). The V end lost 1 base, the J end lost 7 bases, and 14 bases lay between the germline ends. The CDR3 here is CASSIGPGGGQPQHF. CDR3 nucleotide sequence: TGTGCCAGTAGTATAGGACCCGGGGGCGGACAGCCCCAGCATTTT. Using reference TRBV19 and TRBJ1-5 for the parts outside the CDR3, the full variable domain is DGGITQSPKYLFRKEGQNVTLSCEQNLNHDAMYWYRQDPGQGLRLIYYSQIVNDFQKGDIAEGYSVSREKKESFPLTVTSAQKNPTAFYLCASSIGPGGGQPQHFGDGTRLSIL.

The chain combines TRBV6-2 or TRBV6-3 with TRBJ2-7, with D hard to call. The length of the CDR3 is 17 residues. Germline CDR1 MNHEY, CDR2 SVGEGT. The V end lost 6 bases, the J end lost 2 bases, and 23 bases lay between the germline ends. The DNA of the CDR3 is TGTGCCAGCAGATCCTCACCCAGAACTACCGTCCCCTACGAGCAGTACTTC. This gives the protein CASRSSPRTTVPYEQYF.

A few counts support this clonotype. V and J are TRBV24-1 and TRBJ1-2; TRBD1 agrees at 8 bases. The CDR3 extends over 15 amino acids. Germline loops: CDR1 KGHDR, CDR2 SFDVKD. V was clipped by 4 bases and J by 3 bases; unmatched bases: 6. The CDR3 nucleotides are TGTGCCACCAGTGACACGGACAGGGCTGACTATGGCTACACCTTC. Protein product: CATSDTDRADYGYTF.

The rearrangement links TRBV4-2 to TRBJ1-1, with D possibly matching TRBD1 (6 bases). CDR1 and CDR2 (germline): LGHNA, YNFKEQ. The V gene lost 0 bases and the J gene lost 1 base, with 9 bases spanning the gap. There are 15 residues in the CDR3. The CDR3 DNA reads as TGTGCCAGCAGCCAAGAAAGGGGGGCGAACACTGAAGCTTTCTTT. Its translation is CASSQERGANTEAFF.

This clonotype was seen many times. The V gene is TRBV27, the J gene TRBJ2-7, with TRBD1 as a possible D gene (5 bases). The CDR3 extends over 13 amino acids. V dropped 10 bases and J dropped 5 bases, with 18 bases sitting between them. CDR1 and CDR2 from the germline V gene are MNHEY and SMNVEV (reference sequence). The CDR3 protein is CATSWGLDNEQYF. CDR3 nucleotides: TGTGCCACCTCCTGGGGCTTGGACAACGAGCAGTACTTC.

The rearrangement joins TRBV7-2 to TRBJ1-6, with D perhaps TRBD1 (6 bases). V was shortened by 5 bases and J by 7 bases, with 12 bases between the two germline ends. The CDR3 loop spans 14 amino acids. Germline-derived CDR1 and CDR2 are SGHTA and FQGNSA. CDR3 loop: CASSVDRMNSPLHF. The CDR3 nucleotides read TGTGCCAGCAGCGTTGACAGGATGAATTCACCCCTCCACTTT.

This clonotype was detected only a few times. The chain carries TRBV29-1 and TRBJ2-7; the D is unclear. V lost 0 bases and J lost 1, with 7 bases in between. CDR1 and CDR2 from the germline V gene are SQVTM and ANQGSEA. The CDR3 covers 13 residues. The CDR3 loop is CSVEDGLSYEQYF. CDR3 bases: TGCAGCGTTGAAGATGGTCTTTCCTACGAGCAGTACTTC.

The V and J genes are TRBV12-3 or TRBV12-4 and TRBJ2-7; 8 bases line up with TRBD1. Unmatched junction bases numbered 4, after V lost 5 bases and J lost 7 bases. This CDR3 has 12 amino acids. The CDR3: CASSTGGREQYF. As DNA, the CDR3 is TGTGCCAGCAGTACAGGGGGGAGGGAGCAGTACTTC.